One sample yielded the 23 T cell receptor beta chains listed below, sequenced in a study of PD-1 blockade in mismatch repair-deficient tumors. TCRdb's table, derived via immunoSEQ multiplex PCR, lists solely in-frame clones and lacks some. The sample shows around 100,000 clones, about 74% of them seen only once. The sample consisted of peripheral blood, taken about 60 weeks after starting pembrolizumab. The source is an adult with mismatch repair-deficient cancer.

The chain recombines TRBV7-9 with TRBJ2-5, with D hard to call. CDR1 and CDR2 from the germline V gene are SEHNR and FQNEAQ (reference sequence). The CDR3 totals 12 residues. The CDR3 DNA reads TGTGCAGGAGATTCTAAAGGGGAGACCCAGTACTTC. Encoded protein: CAGDSKGETQYF.

The CDR3 bases are TGTGCCAGTAGTCCCAGTTCCGGGAGTTATATCCCGCAGTTCTTC. Residues: CASSPSSGSYIPQFF. This rearrangement joins TRBV19 to TRBJ2-1; D may be TRBD2 (6 bases). The V and J ends lost 5 bases and 12 bases respectively, with 23 bases between them. CDR1 and CDR2 from the germline V gene are LNHDA and SQIVND (reference sequence). The CDR3 has 15 amino acids.

CDR3: CSCTGTNTEAFF. CDR3 nucleotides: TGCAGCTGTACAGGGACGAACACTGAAGCTTTCTTT. The chain links TRBV29-1 to TRBJ1-1; TRBD1 might be the D (6 bases). In germline, CDR1 is SQVTM, CDR2 ANQGSEA. The CDR3 runs 12 residues. Trimming pared 8 bases from V and 1 base from J, leaving 11 bases between.

The chain is built from TRBV6-1 and TRBJ2-1; D uncertain. Germline CDR1 is MNHNS and CDR2 is SASEGT. V was clipped by 0 bases and J by 8 bases, with 11 bases between them. This CDR3 spans 14 amino acids. The chain's CDR3 is CASSEAPEFYEQFF. The DNA for the CDR3 is TGTGCCAGCAGTGAAGCACCTGAATTTTATGAGCAGTTCTTC.

The count of this clone is one. The chain links TRBV25-1 to TRBJ2-3, with TRBD2 matching over 9 bases. The V gene's germline CDR1 is MGHDK and CDR2 SYGVNS. The CDR3 length is 17 residues. After removal of 2 bases from V and 1 base from J, the junction contained 7 bases not matched to a gene. The CDR3 loop is CASSEKSREGGTDTQYF. For the CDR3, the DNA is TGTGCCAGCAGTGAAAAATCGCGGGAGGGGGGCACAGATACGCAGTATTTT.

The genes are TRBV6-1 and TRBJ2-4; TRBD2 matches 14 bases. Germline V CDR1 and CDR2: MNHNS, SASEGT. The CDR3 sequence is 20 residues long. V shed 2 bases and J 3 bases; nucleotides not matched to a gene: 12. The CDR3 DNA reads as TGTGCCAGCAGTGAACCCGGACTAGCGGGAGGAGGGTTGGGCAAAAACATTCAGTACTTC. It translates to CASSEPGLAGGGLGKNIQYF.

J is TRBJ1-1 and V is TRBV5-4, with D perhaps matching TRBD1 (5 bases). The CDR3 has 13 amino acids. Germline V CDR1 and CDR2: SGHNT, YYREEE (reference sequence). V was pared by 3 bases and J by 6 bases, with 12 bases between. CDR3: CASSWMQGSEAFF. The CDR3 coding sequence is TGTGCCAGCAGCTGGATGCAGGGCTCTGAAGCTTTCTTT.

V gene TRBV2 combines with J gene TRBJ2-7; possible D gene TRBD2, 5 bases. Looked up from germline, CDR1 is SNHLY and CDR2 is FYNNEI. This CDR3 has 14 amino acids. V lost 6 bases and J lost 4, with 16 bases in between. The CDR3 protein is CASRGSEGAYEQYF. CDR3 sequence (DNA): TGTGCCAGCAGGGGTAGTGAGGGAGCGTACGAGCAGTACTTC. Together with reference TRBV2 and TRBJ2-7, the CDR3 gives the full variable domain: EPEVTQTPSHQVTQMGQEVILRCVPISNHLYFYWYRQILGQKVEFLVSFYNNEISEKSEIFDDQFSVERPDGSNFTLKIRSTKLEDSAMYFCASRGSEGAYEQYFGPGTRLTVT.

V usage is TRBV19 and J usage is TRBJ2-1; 8 bases align to TRBD2. The CDR3 runs 16 residues. Per germline, CDR1 LNHDA and CDR2 SQIVND (reference sequence). V gave up 6 bases and J gave up 2 bases; unmatched junction bases: 9. CDR3 protein: CASRRTSWSTYNEQFF. CDR3 DNA: TGTGCCAGTAGGAGGACTAGCTGGTCGACCTACAATGAGCAGTTCTTC.

This clone was detected a few times. The CDR3 nucleotides read TGTGCCAGCAGTGTGGTGGTTACCTATGGCTACACCTTC. This translates into CASSVVVTYGYTF. The chain is built from TRBV6-1 and TRBJ1-2; D is unresolved. This CDR3 is 13 amino acids long. Germline lookup yields CDR1 MNHNS and CDR2 SASEGT. The germline V and J ends were trimmed by 4 bases and 4 bases, with 10 bases remaining between them.

The V gene is TRBV25-1, the J gene TRBJ2-3; TRBD2 matches at 12 bases. Germline values: CDR1 MGHDK, CDR2 SYGVNS. After removal of 1 base from V and 6 bases from J, the junction contained 8 bases not matched to a gene. The CDR3 loop spans 17 amino acids. CDR3 nucleotides: TGTGCCAGCAGTGAATTACTAGCGGGAGGAGCGGGGGATACGCAGTATTTT. It codes for CASSELLAGGAGDTQYF.

The chain carries TRBV5-1 and TRBJ2-1; unclear D gene. The CDR3 consists of 13 residues. V was clipped by 2 bases and J by 9 bases, with 12 bases between them. Germline loops: CDR1 SGHRS, CDR2 YFSETQ. The CDR3 bases are TGCGCCAGCAGCTTTTCCTCGTCGCGTGAGCAGTTCTTC. Its translation is CASSFSSSREQFF.

The chain employs TRBV19 and TRBJ2-2; 13 nucleotides agree with TRBD2. With 2 bases clipped from V and 7 bases from J, the junction kept 4 bases outside the gene matches. From germline, CDR1 is LNHDA and CDR2 SQIVND (reference sequence). The CDR3 spans 16 residues. CDR3 residues: CASSIRLAGGIGELFF. The CDR3 DNA reads as TGTGCCAGTAGTATAAGACTAGCGGGAGGAATCGGGGAGCTGTTTTTT.

The rearrangement links TRBV25-1 to TRBJ1-1; D might be TRBD1 (5 bases). Germline lookup yields CDR1 MGHDK and CDR2 SYGVNS. The CDR3 contains 15 residues. V lost 0 bases, J lost 1 base, and 9 bases lay in between. The CDR3 sequence is CASSEYRGTNTEAFF. The DNA for the CDR3 is TGTGCCAGCAGTGAATACCGGGGGACGAACACTGAAGCTTTCTTT.

This clone was picked up one time. V and J are TRBV15 and TRBJ2-3, with 13 bases aligning to TRBD2. This CDR3 contains 16 residues. The junction had 3 bases not matched to a gene; V was cut back by 3 bases and J by 3 bases. Looked up from germline, CDR1 is LNHNV and CDR2 is YYDKDF (reference sequence). CDR3 sequence reads: CATSSQLAGGTDTQYF. CDR3 coding DNA: TGTGCCACCAGCAGTCAACTAGCGGGGGGGACAGATACGCAGTATTTT. Combining the CDR3 with reference TRBV15 and TRBJ2-3 gives the whole variable domain DAMVIQNPRYQVTQFGKPVTLSCSQTLNHNVMYWYQQKSSQAPKLLFHYYDKDFNNEADTPDNFQSRRPNTSFCFLDIRSPGLGDTAMYLCATSSQLAGGTDTQYFGPGTRLTVL.

In this sample, this clone turned up once. The chain joins TRBV7-9 to TRBJ1-2; 11 bases line up with TRBD1. The CDR3 is 13 amino acids. Germline CDR1 reads SEHNR; CDR2 reads FQNEAQ (reference sequence). V dropped 8 bases and J dropped 7; count of bases not matched to a gene: 6. CDR3 nucleotides: TGTGCCAGCCAGGGACAGGGGGGGAGTGGCTACACCTTC. Its translation: CASQGQGGSGYTF.

V is TRBV7-8 and J is TRBJ2-2, with D possibly TRBD1 on 6 matching bases. The CDR3 spans 16 residues. Trimming removed 1 base at V and 4 bases at J, with 13 bases between. In germline, CDR1 is SGHVS, CDR2 FQNEAQ. This CDR3 reads CASSLGTRGATGELFF. The CDR3, as DNA: TGTGCCAGCAGCTTAGGAACCAGGGGAGCCACCGGGGAGCTGTTTTTT.

CDR3 DNA sequence: TGTGCCAGCAGTGACCCTATTGTTGGGGCCTGCGGGAGCATTCTCCCAATAGTAGCGCAGTATTTT. This encodes CASSDPIVGACGSILPIVAQYF. The chain recombines TRBV6-4 with TRBJ2-3, with 7 bases that match TRBD2. With 2 bases clipped from V and 10 bases from J, the junction kept 33 bases outside the gene matches. The germline CDR1 and CDR2 sequences are MRHNA and SNTAGT. The CDR3 is 22 residues long.

The genes are TRBV4-2 and TRBJ2-1; D perhaps matches TRBD1 (5 bases). The length of the CDR3 is 16 residues. From germline, CDR1 is LGHNA and CDR2 YNFKEQ. V was clipped by 4 bases and J by 3 bases, with 16 bases between them. The CDR3: CASSLRTNQDYNEQFF. CDR3 nucleotides: TGTGCCAGCAGCCTTCGGACAAACCAAGACTACAATGAGCAGTTCTTC.

This clone has a single count. The rearrangement links TRBV5-8 to TRBJ2-5; TRBD1 aligns across 7 bases. V lost 4 bases, J lost 1 base, and 4 bases stayed unmatched. The CDR3 runs to 14 residues. In germline, CDR1 is SGHTS, CDR2 YDEGEE. The CDR3 nucleotides are TGTGCCAGCAGCCACGGGACAGTCCAAGAGACCCAGTACTTC. Residues: CASSHGTVQETQYF.

The gene calls are TRBV5-6 and TRBJ1-2; D gene uncertain. V was cut by 1 base and J by 6 bases, with 7 bases left in between. The CDR3 consists of 12 residues. In germline, CDR1 is SGHDT, CDR2 YYEEEE. CDR3 residues: CASSLSGDGYTF. The CDR3 coding sequence is TGTGCCAGCAGCTTGTCTGGCGATGGCTACACCTTC.

This clone turned up a few times. The V and J genes are TRBV5-4 and TRBJ2-5, with 7 bases that match TRBD1. The length of the CDR3 is 16 residues. CDR1 SGHNT and CDR2 YYREEE come from the germline V gene (reference sequence). V was clipped by 0 bases and J by 1 base; unmatched bases: 6. DNA for the CDR3: TGTGCCAGCAGCTTGGCCGACAGGGTAACCCAAGAGACCCAGTACTTC. Protein: CASSLADRVTQETQYF.

The chain is built from TRBV11-3 and TRBJ2-1, with a possible D match to TRBD1 (5 bases). Deletions cut 6 bases from V and 3 bases from J, with 24 bases between. Germline lookup yields CDR1 SGHNT and CDR2 YENEEA. The CDR3 loop spans 18 amino acids. Written as DNA, the CDR3 is TGTGCCAGCAGTTTCTCGAGGATAGAACAAAGGGGCTACAATGAGCAGTTCTTC. Translated, it gives CASSFSRIEQRGYNEQFF.